The 14 T cell receptor beta chains in this list originate from one sample, sequenced in a study of cytomegalovirus exposure and HLA in healthy donors. The PCR had 60 Vbeta and 13 Jbeta primers. Here immunoSEQ multiplex PCR was the method, and the copy in TCRdb shows in-frame clones only, minus some. The sample consists of over 150,000 clones, around 80% of them appearing once. The sequenced sample was PBMCs. Receptors originate from a woman aged 25-40 years in good health and CMV-seronegative.

This rearrangement joins TRBV5-6 to TRBJ1-1, with D tentatively TRBD1 (6 bases). Trimming took 2 bases from V and 1 from J, leaving 9 bases between them. Germline CDR1 reads SGHDT; CDR2 reads YYEEEE. The CDR3 spans 14 residues. The CDR3 nucleotides read TGTGCCAGCAGCTTACTGGACAGGAACACTGAAGCTTTCTTT. Its protein is CASSLLDRNTEAFF.

The J gene is TRBJ2-5, the V gene TRBV6-5; 10 bases map to TRBD2. The V gene end was trimmed by 7 bases and the J gene end by 4 bases; junction bases not matched to a gene: 9. The CDR3 is 15 amino acids. CDR1 is MNHEY and CDR2 is SVGAGI in the germline V gene. CDR3 sequence reads: CASMELAGVGETQYF. CDR3 DNA: TGTGCCAGCATGGAGCTAGCGGGAGTAGGAGAGACCCAGTACTTC.

The chain is built from TRBV30 and TRBJ1-4; D perhaps matches TRBD1 (6 bases). With 1 base removed from V and 10 bases from J, the gap between germline ends came to 22 bases. CDR1 GTSNPN and CDR2 SVGIG come from the germline V gene (reference sequence). This CDR3 is 16 amino acids long. The CDR3 DNA sequence: TGTGCCTGGAGTGCTCATGCAGGGGTTTTAAGGCGAAAACTGTTTTTT. Its translation is CAWSAHAGVLRRKLFF.

This clone was counted once. The chain is built from TRBV4-1 and TRBJ2-7; maybe TRBD1 (6 bases). Trimming pared 0 bases from V and 3 bases from J, leaving 15 bases between. This CDR3 region has 16 residues. Germline lookup yields CDR1 MGHRA and CDR2 YSYEKL. This chain's CDR3 is CASSQEVRGWGYEQYF. CDR3 sequence (DNA): TGCGCCAGCAGCCAAGAAGTCAGGGGATGGGGCTACGAGCAGTACTTC.

The chain couples TRBV9 to TRBJ2-3; TRBD2 aligns across 7 bases. The CDR3 totals 16 residues. The germline V gene encodes CDR1 SGDLS and CDR2 YYNGEE. Trimming at V came to 0 bases and at J to 2 bases, leaving 6 bases not matched to a gene. CDR3 residues: CASSVAGGSHTDTQYF. In DNA, the CDR3 is TGTGCCAGCAGCGTAGCTGGCGGGAGCCACACAGATACGCAGTATTTT.

The rearrangement uses TRBV7-9 and TRBJ1-1; maybe TRBD1 (6 bases). The germline V gene encodes CDR1 SEHNR and CDR2 FQNEAQ (reference sequence). V was pared by 5 bases and J by 7 bases, with 20 bases between. This CDR3 is built from 15 residues. DNA of the CDR3: TGTGCCAGCAGCCCAGGGGAGGGCCCGACAGTTGAAGCTTTCTTT. It translates to CASSPGEGPTVEAFF.

The genes are TRBV7-9 and TRBJ1-4, with no clear D. CDR1 is SEHNR, CDR2 FQNEAQ, per germline (reference sequence). This CDR3 spans 14 amino acids. Trimming cost V 2 bases and J 0 bases, with 4 bases left between them. CDR3 bases: TGTGCCAGCAGCTTAAGCTCAACTAATGAAAAACTGTTTTTT. As protein: CASSLSSTNEKLFF.

The chain combines TRBV6-5 with TRBJ2-1, with TRBD2 matching 12 bases. In germline, CDR1 is MNHEY, CDR2 SVGAGI. The CDR3 covers 15 residues. With V trimmed by 8 bases and J by 7 bases, 9 bases remained unmatched. The CDR3 region is CASSLGLAGTNEQFF. The CDR3 region has the DNA TGTGCCAGCTCCCTCGGACTAGCGGGAACAAATGAGCAGTTCTTC.

The chain carries TRBV11-2 and TRBJ2-5; 10 nucleotides line up with TRBD2. CDR1 is SGHAT, CDR2 FQNNGV, per germline. The CDR3 loop spans 15 amino acids. J was trimmed by 5 bases and V by 3 bases; bases with no gene match: 6. The CDR3 protein is CASSFSGGAQETQYF. The CDR3 DNA is TGTGCCAGCAGCTTCAGCGGGGGGGCTCAGGAGACCCAGTACTTC.

Only one count was recorded for this clone. The chain joins TRBV29-1 to TRBJ1-1; possibly TRBD1 for D (5 bases). V lost 6 bases to trimming and J lost 0 bases, with 11 bases between them. The CDR3 spans 13 residues. Germline V gene sequence: CDR1 SQVTM, CDR2 ANQGSEA. The CDR3 loop reads CSVGRGLNTEAFF. For the CDR3, the DNA is TGCAGCGTGGGGAGGGGATTGAACACTGAAGCTTTCTTT.

V gene TRBV13 combines with J gene TRBJ2-2; a possible D gene is TRBD2 (7 bases). V gave up 3 bases and J gave up 3 bases, with 11 bases separating them. Germline V gene data show CDR1 as PRHDT and CDR2 as FYEKMQ (reference sequence). The CDR3 runs to 15 residues. The CDR3 loop reads CASSLGGRDTGELFF. CDR3 coding DNA: TGTGCCAGCAGCTTGGGGGGGCGCGACACCGGGGAGCTGTTTTTT.

J is TRBJ2-7 and V is TRBV2; 9 bases are shared with TRBD1. The ends lost 7 bases at V and 3 bases at J; junction bases unmatched: 7. The CDR3 sequence is 14 residues long. Germline V gene lookup returns CDR1 SNHLY and CDR2 FYNNEI. The DNA of the CDR3 is TGTGCCAGCACTGGATGGGACAGGGTCTACGAGCAGTACTTC. This translates into CASTGWDRVYEQYF. The full variable domain, completed using reference TRBV2 and TRBJ2-7, is EPEVTQTPSHQVTQMGQEVILRCVPISNHLYFYWYRQILGQKVEFLVSFYNNEISEKSEIFDDQFSVERPDGSNFTLKIRSTKLEDSAMYFCASTGWDRVYEQYFGPGTRLTVT.

V gene TRBV18 combines with J gene TRBJ2-5; 7 bases line up with TRBD1. This CDR3 region has 13 residues. After removal of 5 bases from V and 2 bases from J, the junction contained 2 bases not matched to a gene. Germline-derived CDR1 and CDR2 are KGHSH and LQKENI. The CDR3 nucleotides read TGTGCCAGCTCAGGGACAGCTCAAGAGACCCAGTACTTC. The encoded protein is CASSGTAQETQYF.

The rearrangement links TRBV27 to TRBJ1-2; possibly TRBD1 for D (5 bases). CDR1 MNHEY and CDR2 SMNVEV come from the germline V gene (reference sequence). The length of the CDR3 is 14 residues. The ends were cut back, 3 bases at V and 6 bases at J, with 14 bases in the middle. The DNA for the CDR3 is TGTGCCAGCAGTTTCGTCAGGGCCTCCGATGGCTACACCTTC. This gives the protein CASSFVRASDGYTF.